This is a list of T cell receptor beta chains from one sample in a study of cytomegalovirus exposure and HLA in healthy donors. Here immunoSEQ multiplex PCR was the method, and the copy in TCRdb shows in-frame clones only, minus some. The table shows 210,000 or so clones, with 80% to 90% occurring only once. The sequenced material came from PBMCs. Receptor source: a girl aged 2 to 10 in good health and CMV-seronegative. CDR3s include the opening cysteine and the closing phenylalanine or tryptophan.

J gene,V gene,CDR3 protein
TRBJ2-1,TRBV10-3,CAISGTSGGLNEQFF
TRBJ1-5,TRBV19,CASSILQGQPQHF
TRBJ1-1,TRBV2,CASSPTGGESAFF
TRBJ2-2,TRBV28,CASSRDAPGQVNTGELFF
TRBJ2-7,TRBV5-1,CASAHFGQGSEQYF
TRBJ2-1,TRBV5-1,CASSLVGGSPTNEQFF
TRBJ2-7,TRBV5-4,CASSSRQELPYEQYF
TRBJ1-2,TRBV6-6,CASRRDSGRYGYTF
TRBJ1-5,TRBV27,CASSLGQGAGQPQHF
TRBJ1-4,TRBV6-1,CASSEALGANEKLFF
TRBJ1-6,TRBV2,CASSGTYNSPLHF
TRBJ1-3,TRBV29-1,CSVSDSSGNTIYF
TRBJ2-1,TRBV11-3,CASSLERGSYNEQFF
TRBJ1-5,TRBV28,CASSLRPIGEVQPQHF
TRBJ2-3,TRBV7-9,CASSLLSSFTDTQYF
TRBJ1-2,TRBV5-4,CASRRRDTNYGYTF
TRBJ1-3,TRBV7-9,CASSLQGGSSGNTIYF
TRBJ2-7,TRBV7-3,CASSLASGGPYEQYF
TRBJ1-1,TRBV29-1,CSVLPVYTEAFF
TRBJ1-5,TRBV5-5,CASSPTGNQPQHF
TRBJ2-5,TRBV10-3,CAISGTSVPETQYF
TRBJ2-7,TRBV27,CASNGSRRGGRYEQYF
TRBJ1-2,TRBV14,CASSFRTGGSYYGYTF
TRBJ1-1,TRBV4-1,CASSPGWGGDTEAFF
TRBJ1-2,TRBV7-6,CASSYAGTGVDYTF
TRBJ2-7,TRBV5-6,CASSLGQGYYEQYF
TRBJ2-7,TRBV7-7,CASSPGGPYEQYF
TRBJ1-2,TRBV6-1,CASRPDRHGYTF
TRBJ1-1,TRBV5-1,CASSWGDRGQTEAFF
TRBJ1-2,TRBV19,CASSIRPTLSSGYTF
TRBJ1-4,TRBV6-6,CASRQGAVEKLFF
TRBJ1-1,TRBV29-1,CSAIRGSGNTEAFF
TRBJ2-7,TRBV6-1,CASSEMAGAEQYF
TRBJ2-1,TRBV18,CASSLLAASYNEQFF
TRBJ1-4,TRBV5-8,CASSFWTGSNEKLFF
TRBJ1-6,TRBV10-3,CAISPRTDFYNSPLHF
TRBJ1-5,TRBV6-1,CASSFDRSNQPQHF
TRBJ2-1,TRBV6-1,CASSERPGLAGNEQFF
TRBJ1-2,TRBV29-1,CSVDRLANYGYTF
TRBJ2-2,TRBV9,CASSVGPRREITGELFF
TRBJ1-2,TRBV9,CASSVTPWTGANYGYTF
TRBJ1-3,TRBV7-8,CASSLDRGTIYF
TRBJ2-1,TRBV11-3,CASGFSGGKNNEQFF
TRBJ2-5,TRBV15,CATSSLAGGPSETQYF
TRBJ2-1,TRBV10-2,CASRSGAGEQFF
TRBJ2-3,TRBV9,CASSVGLLSLDTQYF
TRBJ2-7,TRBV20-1,CSAWGGYEQYF
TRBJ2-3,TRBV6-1,CASGGGRVGDTQYF
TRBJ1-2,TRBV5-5,CASSLDEARYGYTF
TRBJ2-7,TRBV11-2,CASSLPAGTPISYEQYF
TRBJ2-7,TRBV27,CASRPTGNYEQYF
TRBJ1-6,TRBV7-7,CASTSDRGDSPLHF
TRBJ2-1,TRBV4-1,CASSQDTAGGPRDEQFF
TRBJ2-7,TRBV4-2,CASSQLDRDSSYEQYF
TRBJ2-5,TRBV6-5,CASSYGELETQYF
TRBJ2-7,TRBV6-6,CASSYSGGKGDEQYF
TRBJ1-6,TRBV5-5,CASSLGTQGNSPLHF
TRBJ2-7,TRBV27,CASSAKSNYEQYF
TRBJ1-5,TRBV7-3,CASSLRTGRNQPQHF
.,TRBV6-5,CASSPGTGYSYEQYF